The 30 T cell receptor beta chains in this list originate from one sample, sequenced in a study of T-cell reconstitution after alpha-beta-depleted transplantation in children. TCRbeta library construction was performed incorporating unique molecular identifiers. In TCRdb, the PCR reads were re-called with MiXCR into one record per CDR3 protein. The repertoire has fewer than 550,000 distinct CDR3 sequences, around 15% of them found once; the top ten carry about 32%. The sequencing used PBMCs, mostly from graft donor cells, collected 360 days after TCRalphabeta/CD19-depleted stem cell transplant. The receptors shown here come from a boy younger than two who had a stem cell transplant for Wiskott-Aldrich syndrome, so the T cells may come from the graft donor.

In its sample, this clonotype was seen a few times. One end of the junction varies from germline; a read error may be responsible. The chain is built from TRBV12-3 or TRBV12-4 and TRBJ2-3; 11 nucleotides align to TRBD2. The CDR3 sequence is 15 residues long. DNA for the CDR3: TGTGCCAGCAGCTTAGCGGGAGGGCCGAGACATACGCAGTATTTT. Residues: CASSLAGGPRHTQYF.

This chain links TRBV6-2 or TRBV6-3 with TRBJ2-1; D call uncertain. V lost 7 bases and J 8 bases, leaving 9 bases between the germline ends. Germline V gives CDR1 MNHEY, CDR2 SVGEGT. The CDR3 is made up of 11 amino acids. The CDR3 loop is CASTDRHEQFF. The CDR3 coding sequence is TGTGCCAGCACCGACCGTCATGAGCAGTTCTTC.

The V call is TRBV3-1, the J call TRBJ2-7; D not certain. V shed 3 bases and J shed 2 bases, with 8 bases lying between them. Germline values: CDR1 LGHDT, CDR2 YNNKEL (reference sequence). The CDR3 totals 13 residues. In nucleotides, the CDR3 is TGTGCCAGCAGCCATAACGGCACCTACGAGCAGTACTTC. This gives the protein CASSHNGTYEQYF.

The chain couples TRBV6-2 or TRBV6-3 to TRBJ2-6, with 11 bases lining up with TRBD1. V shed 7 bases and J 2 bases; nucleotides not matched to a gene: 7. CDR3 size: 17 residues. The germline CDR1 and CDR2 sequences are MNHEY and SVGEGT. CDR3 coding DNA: TGTGCCAGCATCCGGGACAGGGGGAAGGCTGGGGCCAACGTCCTGACTTTC. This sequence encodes CASIRDRGKAGANVLTF.

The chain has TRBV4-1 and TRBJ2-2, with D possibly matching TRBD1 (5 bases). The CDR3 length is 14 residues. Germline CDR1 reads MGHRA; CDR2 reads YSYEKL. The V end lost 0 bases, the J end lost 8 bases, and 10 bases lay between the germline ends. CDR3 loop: CASSQDQGSGELFF. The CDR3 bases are TGCGCCAGCAGCCAAGATCAGGGCTCTGGGGAGCTGTTTTTT.

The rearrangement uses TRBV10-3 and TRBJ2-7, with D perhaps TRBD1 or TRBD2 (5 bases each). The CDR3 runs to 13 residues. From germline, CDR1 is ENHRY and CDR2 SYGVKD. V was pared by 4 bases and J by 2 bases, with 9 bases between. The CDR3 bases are TGTGCCATCAGTGTGCAGGGACCCTACGAGCAGTACTTC. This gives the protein CAISVQGPYEQYF.

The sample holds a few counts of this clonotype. CDR3 DNA: TGCGCCAGCAGCCCCGAGACTAGCGCATACAATGAGCAGTTCTTC. Translated: CASSPETSAYNEQFF. The chain has TRBV5-1 and TRBJ2-1; 8 nucleotides agree with TRBD2. The CDR3 is 15 amino acids. The ends lost 4 bases at V and 4 bases at J; junction bases unmatched: 7. The V gene's germline CDR1 is SGHRS and CDR2 YFSETQ.

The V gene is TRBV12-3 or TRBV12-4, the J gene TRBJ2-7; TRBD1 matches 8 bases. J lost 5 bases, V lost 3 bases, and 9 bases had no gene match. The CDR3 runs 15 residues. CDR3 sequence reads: CASSFPRTGSDEQYF. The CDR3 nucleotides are TGTGCCAGCAGTTTTCCCCGGACAGGGTCCGACGAGCAGTACTTC.

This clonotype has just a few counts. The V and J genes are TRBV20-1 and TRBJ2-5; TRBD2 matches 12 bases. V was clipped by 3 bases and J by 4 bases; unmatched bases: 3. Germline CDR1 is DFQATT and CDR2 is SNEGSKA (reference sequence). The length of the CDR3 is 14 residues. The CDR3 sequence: CSARLAGGIETQYF. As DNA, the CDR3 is TGCAGTGCTAGGCTAGCGGGGGGGATAGAGACCCAGTACTTC.

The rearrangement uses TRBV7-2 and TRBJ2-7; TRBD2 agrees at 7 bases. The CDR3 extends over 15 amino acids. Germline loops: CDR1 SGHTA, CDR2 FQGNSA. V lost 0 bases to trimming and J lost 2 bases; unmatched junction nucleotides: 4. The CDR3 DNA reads TGTGCCAGCAGCTTAGCTGGGACTACCGCCTACGAGCAGTACTTC. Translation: CASSLAGTTAYEQYF.

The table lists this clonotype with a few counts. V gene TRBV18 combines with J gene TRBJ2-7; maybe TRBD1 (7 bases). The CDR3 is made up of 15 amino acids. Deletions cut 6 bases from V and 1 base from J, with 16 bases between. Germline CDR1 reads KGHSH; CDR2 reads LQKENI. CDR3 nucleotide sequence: TGTGCCAGCTCTCCCGCGGGACAGCTTTCCTACGAGCAGTACTTC. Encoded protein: CASSPAGQLSYEQYF. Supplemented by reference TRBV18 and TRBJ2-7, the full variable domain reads NAGVMQNPRHLVRRRGQEARLRCSPMKGHSHVYWYRQLPEEGLKFMVYLQKENIIDESGMPKERFSAEFPKEGPSILRIQQVVRGDSAAYFCASSPAGQLSYEQYFGPGTRLTVT.

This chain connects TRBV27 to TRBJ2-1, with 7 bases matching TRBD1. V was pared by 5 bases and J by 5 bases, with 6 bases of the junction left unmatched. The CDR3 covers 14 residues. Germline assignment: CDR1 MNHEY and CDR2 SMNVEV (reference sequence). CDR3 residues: CASSPGQENNEQFF. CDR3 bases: TGTGCCAGCAGTCCTGGACAGGAGAACAATGAGCAGTTCTTC.

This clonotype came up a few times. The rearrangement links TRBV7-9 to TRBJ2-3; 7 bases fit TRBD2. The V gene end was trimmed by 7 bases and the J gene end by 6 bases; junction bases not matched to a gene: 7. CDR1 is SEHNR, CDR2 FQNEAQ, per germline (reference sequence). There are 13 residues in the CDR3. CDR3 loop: CASTIAGRDTQYF. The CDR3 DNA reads TGTGCCAGCACCATAGCGGGCCGGGATACGCAGTATTTT.

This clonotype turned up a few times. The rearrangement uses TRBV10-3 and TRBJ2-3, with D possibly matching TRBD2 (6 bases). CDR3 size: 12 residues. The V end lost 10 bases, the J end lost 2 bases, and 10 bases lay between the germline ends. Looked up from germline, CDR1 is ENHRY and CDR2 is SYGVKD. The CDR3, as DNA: TGTGCCACCGGGACTTTCACAGATACGCAGTATTTT. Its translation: CATGTFTDTQYF.

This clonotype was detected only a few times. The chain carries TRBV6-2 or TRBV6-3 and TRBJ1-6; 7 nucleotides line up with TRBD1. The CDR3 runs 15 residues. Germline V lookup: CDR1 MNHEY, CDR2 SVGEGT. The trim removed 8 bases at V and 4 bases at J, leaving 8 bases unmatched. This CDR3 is CASGSTGTYNSPLHF. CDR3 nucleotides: TGTGCCAGCGGGTCGACAGGGACTTATAATTCACCCCTCCACTTT.

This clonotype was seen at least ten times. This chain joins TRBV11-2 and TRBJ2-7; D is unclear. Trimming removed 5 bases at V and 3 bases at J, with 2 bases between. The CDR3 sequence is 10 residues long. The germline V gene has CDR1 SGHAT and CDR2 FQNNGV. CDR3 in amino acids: CASSVYEQYF. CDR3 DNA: TGTGCCAGCAGCGTCTACGAGCAGTACTTC.

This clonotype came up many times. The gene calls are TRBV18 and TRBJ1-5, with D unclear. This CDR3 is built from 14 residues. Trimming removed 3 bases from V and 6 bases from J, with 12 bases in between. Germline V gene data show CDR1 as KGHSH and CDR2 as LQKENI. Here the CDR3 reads CASSPSTSPQPQHF. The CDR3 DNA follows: TGTGCCAGCTCACCTAGCACGTCTCCTCAGCCCCAGCATTTT.

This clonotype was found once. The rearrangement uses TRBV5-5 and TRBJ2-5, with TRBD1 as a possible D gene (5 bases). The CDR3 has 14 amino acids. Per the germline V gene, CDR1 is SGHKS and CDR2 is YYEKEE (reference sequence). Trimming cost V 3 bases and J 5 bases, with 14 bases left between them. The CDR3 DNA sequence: TGTGCCAGCAGCTCAGTTTCAGGGTTTGAGACCCAGTACTTC. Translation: CASSSVSGFETQYF.

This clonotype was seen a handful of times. The CDR3 region is CSVGQFTSGANVLTF. CDR3 coding DNA: TGCAGCGTCGGACAGTTTACTTCTGGGGCCAACGTCCTGACTTTC. This chain links TRBV29-1 with TRBJ2-6; a weak D match, TRBD1 (6 bases). V lost 6 bases and J lost 1, with 13 bases in between. Germline V lookup: CDR1 SQVTM, CDR2 ANQGSEA. This CDR3 region has 15 residues.

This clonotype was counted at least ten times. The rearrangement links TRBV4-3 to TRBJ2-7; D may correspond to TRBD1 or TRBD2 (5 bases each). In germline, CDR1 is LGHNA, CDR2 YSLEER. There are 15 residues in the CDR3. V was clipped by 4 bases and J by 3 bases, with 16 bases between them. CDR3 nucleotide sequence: TGCGCCAGCAGCCCCGGGGCGCATCCTGACTACGAGCAGTACTTC. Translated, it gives CASSPGAHPDYEQYF.

The CDR3 DNA sequence: TGTGCCAGCAGTACCCCCTGGACTAGCCAGTTCCTCACAGATACGCAGTATTTT. Its translation: CASSTPWTSQFLTDTQYF. J is TRBJ2-3 and V is TRBV6-1; TRBD2 matches 8 bases. Germline V gene sequence: CDR1 MNHNS, CDR2 SASEGT. The CDR3 spans 18 residues. The junction had 15 bases not matched to a gene; V was cut back by 5 bases and J by 2 bases.

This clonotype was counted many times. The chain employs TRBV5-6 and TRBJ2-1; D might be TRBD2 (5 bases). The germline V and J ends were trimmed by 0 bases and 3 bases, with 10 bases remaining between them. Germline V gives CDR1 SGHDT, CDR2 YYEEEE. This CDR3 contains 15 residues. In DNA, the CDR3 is TGTGCCAGCAGCTTGGGGGGAGTTGGCTACAATGAGCAGTTCTTC. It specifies CASSLGGVGYNEQFF.

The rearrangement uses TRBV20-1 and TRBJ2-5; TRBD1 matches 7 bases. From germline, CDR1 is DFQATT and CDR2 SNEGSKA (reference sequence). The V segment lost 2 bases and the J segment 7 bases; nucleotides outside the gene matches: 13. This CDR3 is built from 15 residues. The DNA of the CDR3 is TGCAGTGCTAGAACGGGGACAGTTGGGACGGGGACCCAGTACTTC. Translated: CSARTGTVGTGTQYF.

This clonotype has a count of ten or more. CDR3 coding DNA: TGTGCCAGCAGTTACTTCGGGGTTGGGTCTGGGGCCAACGTCCTGACTTTC. Its translation is CASSYFGVGSGANVLTF. The V call is TRBV6-5, the J call TRBJ2-6, with D possibly matching TRBD2 (5 bases). CDR1 is MNHEY, CDR2 SVGAGI, per germline. Trimming took 1 base from V and 1 from J, leaving 11 bases between them. The CDR3 covers 17 residues.

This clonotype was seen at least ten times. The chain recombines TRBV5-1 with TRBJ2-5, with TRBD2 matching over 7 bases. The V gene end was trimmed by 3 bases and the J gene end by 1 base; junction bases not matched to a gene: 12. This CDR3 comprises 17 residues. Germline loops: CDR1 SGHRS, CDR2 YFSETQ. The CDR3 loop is CASSSVGRLAPQETQYF. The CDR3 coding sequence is TGCGCCAGCAGCTCGGTCGGTCGACTAGCTCCCCAAGAGACCCAGTACTTC.

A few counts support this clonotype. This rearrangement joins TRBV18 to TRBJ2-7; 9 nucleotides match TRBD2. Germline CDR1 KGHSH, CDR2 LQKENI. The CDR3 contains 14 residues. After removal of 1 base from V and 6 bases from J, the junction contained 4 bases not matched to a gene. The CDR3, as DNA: TGTGCCAGCTCACCACTAGCGGGAGTGGTCGAGCAGTACTTC. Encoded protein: CASSPLAGVVEQYF.

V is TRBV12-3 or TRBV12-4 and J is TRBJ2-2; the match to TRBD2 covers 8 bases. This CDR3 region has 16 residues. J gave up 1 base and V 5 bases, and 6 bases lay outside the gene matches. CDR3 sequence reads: CASSLLRGGNTGELFF. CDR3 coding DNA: TGTGCCAGCAGTCTCCTCCGGGGGGGGAACACCGGGGAGCTGTTTTTT.

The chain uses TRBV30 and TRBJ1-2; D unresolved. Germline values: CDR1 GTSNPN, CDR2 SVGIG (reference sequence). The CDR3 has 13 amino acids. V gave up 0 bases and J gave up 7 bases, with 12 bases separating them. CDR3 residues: CAWSVHRGGGYTF. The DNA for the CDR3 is TGTGCCTGGAGTGTACATCGCGGAGGTGGCTACACCTTC.

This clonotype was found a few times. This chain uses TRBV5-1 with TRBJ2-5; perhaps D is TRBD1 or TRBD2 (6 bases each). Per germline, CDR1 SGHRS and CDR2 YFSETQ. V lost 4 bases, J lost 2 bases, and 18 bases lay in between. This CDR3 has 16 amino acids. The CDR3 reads CASSVSRGANQETQYF. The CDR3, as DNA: TGCGCCAGCAGCGTATCTAGGGGGGCGAATCAAGAGACCCAGTACTTC.

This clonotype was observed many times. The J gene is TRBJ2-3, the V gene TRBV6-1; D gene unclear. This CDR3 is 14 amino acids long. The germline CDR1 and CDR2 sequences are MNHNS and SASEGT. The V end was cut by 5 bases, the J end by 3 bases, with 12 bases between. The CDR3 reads CASSKIPTTDTQYF. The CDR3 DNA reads TGTGCCAGCAGTAAGATTCCGACGACAGATACGCAGTATTTT.